The table lists the clone carrying this TCR beta chain with a few counts. Its antigen is unidentified. These data belong to a study of response to subunit inactivated influenza vaccine. Germline V gene sequence: CDR1 SGHTA, CDR2 FQGNSA. The CDR3 length is 15 residues. Trimming at V came to 6 bases and at J to 1 base, leaving 8 bases not matched to a gene. Each CDR3 protein is one row after TCRdb ran MiXCR on the RT-PCR reads. The table has some 850,000 distinct CDR3 sequences, under 20% seen once; the top ten hold about a tenth. Notes on the study in general: Few additional T cells are recruited per seasonal influenza vaccination, authors suggested.

The material sequenced was PBMCs from blood, taken roughly 5 days after vaccination. The clonotype originates from a man in his fifties who received an inactivated influenza vaccine. The gene calls are TRBV7-2 and TRBJ1-1, with TRBD1 identical over 7 bases. For the CDR3, the DNA is TGTGCCAGCAGTCGCACGACAGGGCGGAACACTGAAGCTTTCTTT. Translating it yields CASSRTTGRNTEAFF.